A few counts support the clone carrying this TCR beta chain. All recovered Cohort 3 donors got two negative PCRs, got clearance, or saw symptom resolution. The data were obtained in a study of blood T cell repertoires in COVID-19. Assay used: immunoSEQ multiplex PCR; TCRdb lists only in-frame clones, some missing. The sample lists around 200,000 clones; roughly four fifths were seen once. The CDR3 spans 14 residues. Trimming left V 3 bases short and J 5 bases short, with 13 bases between. Germline CDR1 is SNHLY and CDR2 is FYNNEI. The sequence was collected from a man aged 40-50 years who had recovered from COVID-19. The sequenced sample consisted of PBMCs or T cells enriched from blood (not recorded which). The chain uses TRBV2 and TRBJ2-5, with D uncertain. The DNA of the CDR3 is TGTGCCAGCAGTGATATAAACTCCTCGGAGACCCAGTACTTC. Protein product: CASSDINSSETQYF.